This TCR beta chain was identified in a study of response to subunit inactivated influenza vaccine. Looked up from germline, CDR1 is MDHEN and CDR2 is SYDVKM. The germline V and J ends were trimmed by 6 bases and 4 bases, with 4 bases remaining between them. The CDR3 has 11 residues. TCRdb re-derived calls from the RT-PCR reads in MiXCR, one entry per CDR3 protein. The profile shows just over 300,000 distinct CDR3 sequences, around 22% of them singletons. Whole-study results and caveats: Authors suggested few new T cells are recruited by each seasonal influenza vaccination.

As concerns this clonotype: The antigen remains unidentified.

This material consisted of PBMCs from blood, taken about 20 months after vaccination. The chain has TRBV28 and TRBJ1-5, with D unresolved. This receptor was taken from a man aged 50-75 years who received an inactivated influenza vaccine. The CDR3 sequence is CASRNNQPQHF. CDR3 bases: TGTGCCAGCAGGAATAATCAGCCCCAGCATTTT. Complete variable domain (other parts from reference TRBV28 and TRBJ1-5): DVKVTQSSRYLVKRTGEKVFLECVQDMDHENMFWYRQDPGLGLRLIYFSYDVKMKEKGDIPEGYSVSREKKERFSLILESASTNQTSMYLCASRNNQPQHFGDGTRLSIL.